This T cell receptor (beta chain) was retrieved from a study of shared clonotypes between healthy human individuals. General study points: It was observed that roughly 5.5% of naive CD4 clonotypes were shared across several donors. Tissues were not sampled, only blood, and their repertoires likely differ.

Genomic DNA belonging to each subset was distributed in equal measure over several immunoSEQ plates. The method was immunoSEQ multiplex PCR; TCRdb's version includes in-frame clones alone and lacks a portion of them. The sample yields hundreds of thousands of clones, 90% to 97% seen once. The CDR3 is 16 residues long. V lost 4 bases and J lost 0, with 16 bases in between. Germline CDR1 reads SGHDT; CDR2 reads YYEEEE. In regard to this clone: Its antigen is unknown.

The naive CD8 fraction comprised CD45RO-negative cells positively selected for CCR7 and excluded terminally differentiated effector memory CD45RA+ cells. Each donor was a Caucasian adult residing in Nashville, Tennessee. The receptor was isolated from a woman between 25 and 40 years old in good health. The chain employs TRBV5-6 and TRBJ1-1, with unresolved D. The sequencing input was naive CD8+ T cells sorted from blood. CDR3 sequence: CASSPEGGYMNTEAFF. CDR3 in DNA: TGTGCCAGCAGCCCGGAGGGAGGGTATATGAACACTGAAGCTTTCTTT.